The 23 T cell receptor beta chains below all came from one sample that was sequenced in a study of cytomegalovirus exposure and HLA in healthy donors. PCR used 60 Vbeta primers and 13 Jbeta primers. Profiled with immunoSEQ multiplex PCR; TCRdb holds only in-frame clones, not every one. The sample yields under 200,000 clones, around 90% seen once. Input material: PBMCs. Receptors originate from a woman in her twenties or thirties in good health and CMV-seronegative.

The V call is TRBV5-1, the J call TRBJ1-1; no reliable D call. The CDR3 is 14 residues long. Trimming pared 3 bases from V and 0 bases from J, leaving 9 bases between. CDR1 and CDR2 (germline): SGHRS, YFSETQ. As DNA, the CDR3 is TGCGCCAGCAGCTCAACGGAGATGAACACTGAAGCTTTCTTT. Translated: CASSSTEMNTEAFF.

This clone was picked up one time. The J gene is TRBJ2-5, the V gene TRBV2; no definite D call. Germline V gene data show CDR1 as SNHLY and CDR2 as FYNNEI. Trimming took 6 bases from V and 6 from J, leaving 17 bases between them. CDR3 length equals 14 residues. The CDR3 DNA reads as TGTGCCAGCAGCGACGCGTTGGGCCCTCAGACCCAGTACTTC. Translation: CASSDALGPQTQYF.

This clone has just one count. The chain has TRBV5-4 and TRBJ2-1, with 9 positions matching TRBD1. The length of the CDR3 is 18 residues. The germline CDR1 and CDR2 sequences are SGHNT and YYREEE (reference sequence). V was pared by 7 bases and J by 1 base, with 15 bases of the junction left unmatched. In DNA form, the CDR3 reads TGTGCCAGCTCACAGGGACAGGGAGGAGGGGGATCCTACAATGAGCAGTTCTTC. This sequence encodes CASSQGQGGGGSYNEQFF.

This clone was found once. This chain joins TRBV30 and TRBJ1-2; D perhaps matches TRBD1 (5 bases). V lost 0 bases and J 12 bases, leaving 20 bases between the germline ends. CDR1 is GTSNPN and CDR2 is SVGIG in the germline V gene (reference sequence). The CDR3 consists of 14 residues. In nucleotides, the CDR3 is TGTGCCTGGAGTGTATCGGGCGGGACGACCCGGCACACCTTC. It yields the protein CAWSVSGGTTRHTF.

The chain has TRBV5-1 and TRBJ2-1, with 8 nucleotides matching TRBD1. The trim removed 4 bases at V and 10 bases at J, leaving 13 bases unmatched. CDR1 and CDR2 (germline): SGHRS, YFSETQ. The CDR3 totals 15 residues. The CDR3 region is CASSRAGGGLEEQFF. Here the CDR3 DNA reads TGCGCCAGCAGCCGGGCAGGGGGCGGATTGGAAGAGCAGTTCTTC.

V and J are TRBV7-3 and TRBJ2-1; 8 bases map to TRBD2. The trim removed 5 bases at V and 0 bases at J, leaving 9 bases unmatched. Germline CDR1 SGHTA, CDR2 FQGTGA. This CDR3 has 17 amino acids. CDR3 nucleotides: TGTGCCAGCAGCCCCGGGTCTCTAGCGGGCTCCTACAATGAGCAGTTCTTC. It encodes CASSPGSLAGSYNEQFF. Filled out from reference TRBV7-3 and TRBJ2-1, the complete variable domain reads GAGVSQTPSNKVTEKGKYVELRCDPISGHTALYWYRQSLGQGPEFLIYFQGTGAADDSGLPNDRFFAVRPEGSVSTLKIQRTERGDSAVYLCASSPGSLAGSYNEQFFGPGTRLTVL.

The rearrangement uses TRBV4-1 and TRBJ2-3; tentative D call: TRBD2 (5 bases). The V gene lost 5 bases and the J gene lost 2 bases, with 8 bases spanning the gap. The CDR3 extends over 13 amino acids. Germline CDR1 is MGHRA and CDR2 is YSYEKL. Written as DNA, the CDR3 is TGCGCCAGCAGCGAACGGGACACAGATACGCAGTATTTT. Its translation is CASSERDTDTQYF.

The rearrangement joins TRBV12-5 to TRBJ2-4, with D tentatively TRBD2 (6 bases). This CDR3 spans 17 amino acids. Trimming left V 0 bases short and J 8 bases short, with 20 bases between. The germline gives CDR1 LGHNT, CDR2 FRNRAP. CDR3 loop: CASGLVHYGGRGDIQYF. As DNA, the CDR3 is TGTGCTAGTGGTTTGGTACATTATGGAGGGCGAGGGGACATTCAGTACTTC. Together with reference TRBV12-5 and TRBJ2-4, the CDR3 gives the full variable domain: DARVTQTPRHKVTEMGQEVTMRCQPILGHNTVFWYRQTMMQGLELLAYFRNRAPLDDSGMPKDRFSAEMPDATLATLKIQPSEPRDSAVYFCASGLVHYGGRGDIQYFGAGTRLSVL.

This sequence joins TRBV19 and TRBJ1-1; D remains ambiguous. V lost 3 bases and J 0 bases, leaving 5 bases between the germline ends. This CDR3 is 13 amino acids long. Germline assignment: CDR1 LNHDA and CDR2 SQIVND (reference sequence). DNA for the CDR3: TGTGCCAGTAGTATGTCTGTGAACACTGAAGCTTTCTTT. This gives the protein CASSMSVNTEAFF.

V is TRBV5-1 and J is TRBJ2-5; 7 bases agree with TRBD2. CDR1 and CDR2 from the germline V gene are SGHRS and YFSETQ. The CDR3 is 15 residues long. V shed 0 bases, J shed 3 bases, and the junction held 5 bases outside the gene matches. The DNA of the CDR3 is TGCGCCAGCAGCTTGGATTGGGGGGGAAAAGAGACCCAGTACTTC. As protein: CASSLDWGGKETQYF.

V and J are TRBV7-6 and TRBJ2-7, with D possibly TRBD2 on 5 matching bases. Germline-derived CDR1 and CDR2 are SGHVS and FNYEAQ. The CDR3 extends over 16 amino acids. V dropped 5 bases and J dropped 4 bases, with 21 bases sitting between them. Here the CDR3 DNA reads TGTGCCAGCAGCCACCCCGAGGGAGACTACCCTTACGAGCAGTACTTC. Translated: CASSHPEGDYPYEQYF.

This clone was observed a few times. This chain joins TRBV4-1 and TRBJ1-4; 7 bases are shared with TRBD1. The CDR3 has 17 amino acids. J gave up 7 bases and V 0 bases, and 11 bases lay outside the gene matches. Germline loops: CDR1 MGHRA, CDR2 YSYEKL. For the CDR3, the DNA is TGCGCCAGCAGCCAAGATGGGGCACATGGGGACAGTGAAAAACTGTTTTTT. Protein: CASSQDGAHGDSEKLFF.

The J gene is TRBJ2-2, the V gene TRBV27, with 14 positions matching TRBD2. Germline-derived CDR1 and CDR2 are MNHEY and SMNVEV (reference sequence). V shed 2 bases, J shed 8 bases, and the junction held 7 bases outside the gene matches. The CDR3 runs to 17 residues. CDR3 sequence reads: CASSLSRLAGGPGELFF. CDR3 DNA sequence: TGTGCCAGCAGTTTAAGCCGACTAGCGGGAGGGCCGGGGGAGCTGTTTTTT.

The chain uses TRBV6-1 and TRBJ1-5, with D possibly matching TRBD1 (5 bases). V dropped 6 bases and J dropped 0 bases, with 12 bases sitting between them. Germline CDR1 reads MNHNS; CDR2 reads SASEGT. This CDR3 comprises 15 residues. CDR3: CASRDTITSNQPQHF. DNA of the CDR3: TGTGCCAGCAGGGACACTATAACTAGCAATCAGCCCCAGCATTTT.

The chain has TRBV29-1 and TRBJ2-6; tentatively, D is TRBD1 (6 bases). The CDR3 loop spans 14 amino acids. Germline values: CDR1 SQVTM, CDR2 ANQGSEA. Trimming cost V 4 bases and J 1 base, with 8 bases left between them. CDR3 nucleotide sequence: TGCAGCGTTGGAACAGGGTCTGGGGCCAACGTCCTGACTTTC. Translating gives CSVGTGSGANVLTF.

This clone was counted between two and nine times. This sequence joins TRBV10-3 and TRBJ1-4; 7 nucleotides align to TRBD1. CDR3 size: 13 residues. The V gene end was trimmed by 6 bases and the J gene end by 6 bases; junction bases not matched to a gene: 4. In germline, CDR1 is ENHRY, CDR2 SYGVKD. The CDR3 here is CAISSTGDEKLFF. The CDR3 region has the DNA TGTGCCATCAGCTCTACAGGGGATGAAAAACTGTTTTTT.

This clone appeared once. The chain joins TRBV6-1 to TRBJ1-5, with 7 nucleotides matching TRBD1. V lost 5 bases and J lost 6; bases outside the gene matches: 4. There are 13 residues in the CDR3. The germline gives CDR1 MNHNS, CDR2 SASEGT. CDR3 in amino acids: CASSPDRSQPQHF. The CDR3 DNA follows: TGTGCCAGCAGTCCGGACAGGTCTCAGCCCCAGCATTTT.

This rearrangement joins TRBV19 to TRBJ2-5; TRBD2 matches 9 bases. Losses at the gene ends were 5 bases for V and 1 base for J; bases not matched to a gene: 2. The CDR3 length is 14 residues. Germline V gene sequence: CDR1 LNHDA, CDR2 SQIVND (reference sequence). The CDR3 nucleotides are TGTGCCAGTAGTGGGACTAGCTCCCAAGAGACCCAGTACTTC. The encoded protein is CASSGTSSQETQYF.

Worth noting for this clone: Other DNA sequences in the sample encode the same CDR3. This sequence joins TRBV5-1 and TRBJ1-6; D might be TRBD1 (6 bases). The CDR3 spans 15 residues. Trimming removed 0 bases from V and 7 bases from J, with 11 bases in between. In germline, CDR1 is SGHRS, CDR2 YFSETQ. CDR3 nucleotides: TGCGCCAGCAGCTTGGACGGACAGCAGAATTCACCCCTCCACTTT. As protein: CASSLDGQQNSPLHF.

In this sample, this clone turned up once. This chain uses TRBV28 with TRBJ2-7, with 8 bases lining up with TRBD2. The CDR3 loop spans 16 amino acids. Losses at the gene ends were 1 base for V and 0 bases for J; bases not matched to a gene: 5. Germline V gene sequence: CDR1 MDHEN, CDR2 SYDVKM. The CDR3 sequence: CASSLYGLANSYEQYF. CDR3 nucleotides: TGTGCCAGCAGTTTATACGGACTAGCCAACTCCTACGAGCAGTACTTC.

The genes are TRBV5-4 and TRBJ2-7; D possibly corresponds to TRBD1 (6 bases). The ends were cut back, 4 bases at V and 5 bases at J, with 16 bases in the middle. Germline CDR1 is SGHNT and CDR2 is YYREEE (reference sequence). CDR3 length equals 14 residues. The CDR3 sequence: CASSINRDLNEQYF. The CDR3 nucleotides read TGTGCCAGCAGCATAAACAGGGACCTGAACGAGCAGTACTTC. Using reference TRBV5-4 and TRBJ2-7 for the parts outside the CDR3, the full variable domain is ETGVTQSPTHLIKTRGQQVTLRCSSQSGHNTVSWYQQALGQGPQFIFQYYREEENGRGNFPPRFSGLQFPNYSSELNVNALELDDSALYLCASSINRDLNEQYFGPGTRLTVT.

The chain recombines TRBV7-2 with TRBJ1-4; the match to TRBD1 covers 7 bases. The CDR3 spans 15 residues. V lost 4 bases, J lost 8 bases, and 10 bases stayed unmatched. Germline V CDR1 and CDR2: SGHTA, FQGNSA. CDR3 nucleotide sequence: TGTGCCAGCAGCTCCACAGGGGATCTTTGGGAAAAACTGTTTTTT. It codes for CASSSTGDLWEKLFF.

The rearrangement links TRBV27 to TRBJ1-6; possibly TRBD1 for D (6 bases). Germline V gene lookup returns CDR1 MNHEY and CDR2 SMNVEV (reference sequence). This CDR3 is 17 amino acids long. V lost 1 base and J 6 bases, leaving 16 bases between the germline ends. The CDR3 bases are TGTGCCAGCAGTTTATTCGCAGGGGCTGGAGGTAATTCACCCCTCCACTTT. As protein: CASSLFAGAGGNSPLHF.